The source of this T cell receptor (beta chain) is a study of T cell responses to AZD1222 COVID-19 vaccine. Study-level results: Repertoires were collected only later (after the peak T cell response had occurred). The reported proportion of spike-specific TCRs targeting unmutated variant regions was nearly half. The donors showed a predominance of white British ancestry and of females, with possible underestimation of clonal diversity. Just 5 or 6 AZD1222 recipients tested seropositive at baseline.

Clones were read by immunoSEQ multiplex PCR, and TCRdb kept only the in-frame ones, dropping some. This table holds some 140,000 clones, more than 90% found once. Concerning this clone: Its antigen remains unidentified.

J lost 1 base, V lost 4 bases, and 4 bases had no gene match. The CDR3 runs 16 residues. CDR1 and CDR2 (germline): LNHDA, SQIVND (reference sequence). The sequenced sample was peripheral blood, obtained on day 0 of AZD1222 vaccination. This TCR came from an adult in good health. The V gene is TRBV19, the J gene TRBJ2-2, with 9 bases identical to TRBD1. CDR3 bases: TGTGCCAGTAGTACCTTGGGACAGGGGAACACCGGGGAGCTGTTTTTT. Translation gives CASSTLGQGNTGELFF.